The clone carrying this T cell receptor (beta chain) was seen a few times. Per germline, CDR1 LGHNA and CDR2 YNFKEQ. The V gene lost 0 bases and the J gene lost 5 bases, with 10 bases spanning the gap. The CDR3 has 14 amino acids. Time point defined: baseline pretreatment blood. As to treatment: 15 Gy SBRT to primary tumor, nephrectomy 4 weeks later. The data are from a study of radiation and T cells in renal cell carcinoma. Measured with immunoSEQ multiplex PCR; TCRdb has only the in-frame clones, and not every one. This table holds about 59,000 clones, 78% found once. Here the sequenced sample was blood, taken from a patient whose treatment included radiotherapy and nephrectomy. The source is a man between 60 and 75 years old with renal cell carcinoma. V gene TRBV4-2 combines with J gene TRBJ1-1, with unresolved D. As DNA, the CDR3 is TGTGCCAGCAGCCAAGAATTGAGCAGAACTGAAGCTTTCTTT. Residues: CASSQELSRTEAFF.